This entry is about one T cell receptor beta chain. Its antigen is unknown. It was healthy bone marrow donors who served as donors. The CDR3 sequence is 14 residues long. Germline assignment: CDR1 SNHLY and CDR2 FYNNEI. V lost 11 bases to trimming and J lost 10 bases; unmatched junction nucleotides: 14. The PCR ran on 60 Vbeta and 13 Jbeta primers. Data came from immunoSEQ multiplex PCR; TCRdb stores just in-frame clones and leaves some out. The table lists about 64,000 clones, 60% to 80% of them singletons, with about 5% in the top ten. The record originates from a study of cytomegalovirus exposure and HLA in healthy donors. Study results and caveats: Altogether, some 170 TCR beta chains were recorded as cytomegalovirus-associated. Some V segments could not be told apart, so they were left out, TRBV6-2 and TRBV6-3 among them. In a later analysis, most CMV-associated TCR beta chains appeared HLA-restricted.

The TCR comes from a male donor in good health and CMV-seropositive. The sample taken for sequencing was PBMCs. This rearrangement joins TRBV2 to TRBJ1-6; 7 bases agree with TRBD1. This CDR3 is CAGGKDRSESPLHF. CDR3 DNA sequence: TGTGCCGGGGGAAAGGACAGGAGTGAGTCACCCCTCCACTTT.